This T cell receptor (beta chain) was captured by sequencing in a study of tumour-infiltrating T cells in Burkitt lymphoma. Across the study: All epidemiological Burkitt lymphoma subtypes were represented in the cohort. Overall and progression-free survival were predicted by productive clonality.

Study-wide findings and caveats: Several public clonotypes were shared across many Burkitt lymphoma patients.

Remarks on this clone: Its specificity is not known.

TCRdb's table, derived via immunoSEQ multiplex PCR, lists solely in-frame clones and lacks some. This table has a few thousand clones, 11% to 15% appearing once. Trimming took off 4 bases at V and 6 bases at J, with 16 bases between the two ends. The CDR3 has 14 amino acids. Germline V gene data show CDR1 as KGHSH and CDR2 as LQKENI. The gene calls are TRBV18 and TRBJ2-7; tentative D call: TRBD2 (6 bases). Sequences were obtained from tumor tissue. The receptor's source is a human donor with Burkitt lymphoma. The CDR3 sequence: CASSLGTAEGEQYF. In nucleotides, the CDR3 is TGTGCCAGCTCACTAGGGACGGCGGAGGGCGAGCAGTACTTC. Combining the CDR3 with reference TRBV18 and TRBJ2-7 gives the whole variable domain NAGVMQNPRHLVRRRGQEARLRCSPMKGHSHVYWYRQLPEEGLKFMVYLQKENIIDESGMPKERFSAEFPKEGPSILRIQQVVRGDSAAYFCASSLGTAEGEQYFGPGTRLTVT.